The sequence of this TCR beta chain was determined in a study of blood T cell repertoires in COVID-19. About the research overall: The origin of the acute and convalescent COVID-19 samples was the United States, Italy and Spain. Sources were T cells, B-cell-depleted T cells, or PBMCs; the material itself was cDNA or gDNA.

Authors' processing steps: Amplification with reference gene primers provided the estimates of nucleated cell counts. Sequencing used immunoSEQ multiplex PCR; TCRdb keeps in-frame clones, though not all of them. Clonal size and the V and J genes are those of that table, whereas D and trimming came from the DNA. The data show about 260,000 clones, approximately 91% seen once. CDR1 is SGHRS and CDR2 is YFSETQ in the germline V gene. The CDR3 totals 14 residues. V lost 4 bases and J lost 2, with 12 bases in between. This sequence joins TRBV5-1 and TRBJ1-2; TRBD1 is a possible D gene (6 bases). The clonotype comes from a human donor in a cohort sampled during active COVID-19. The source material was peripheral blood. CDR3 bases: TGCGCCAGCAGCCCCCCGACAGGCAACTATGGCTACACCTTC. Translation: CASSPPTGNYGYTF.